The 16 T cell receptor beta chains in this list originate from one sample, sequenced in a study of regulatory T cells in long-lasting Graves disease. Arm-PCR of CDR3 regions and iRepertoire HTBI primers were used to build TCR beta libraries. MiXCR, run by TCRdb on the multiplex PCR reads, gives a single entry per CDR3 protein. The profile covers 360,000 or so distinct CDR3 sequences, with 20% to 25% appearing a single time and under 35% taken by the ten largest. Stated time point: persistent/refractory GD, antithyroid drugs over 5 years with positive TRAb. From PBMCs, RNA was extracted and then used to make the TCR library. The sequenced sample was peripheral blood mononuclear cells (PBMCs), obtained when the disease was refractory, from a patient treated with antithyroid drugs. The source is a woman aged 40 to 50 with Graves disease.

This sequence joins TRBV12-3 or TRBV12-4 and TRBJ2-4, with TRBD2 as a possible D gene (6 bases). V was shortened by 6 bases and J by 4 bases, with 13 bases between the two germline ends. The CDR3 runs to 14 residues. This chain's CDR3 is CASSHGGGKNIQYF. The DNA of the CDR3 is TGTGCCAGCAGCCACGGGGGTGGAAAAAACATTCAGTACTTC.

This rearrangement joins TRBV20-1 to TRBJ2-1; 10 bases agree with TRBD2. The V segment lost 3 bases and the J segment 5 bases; nucleotides outside the gene matches: 7. Germline loops: CDR1 DFQATT, CDR2 SNEGSKA (reference sequence). This CDR3 spans 15 amino acids. Here the CDR3 DNA reads TGCAGTGCTAGGGGTAGCGGGAGGACCCACAATGAGCAGTTCTTC. The encoded protein is CSARGSGRTHNEQFF.

V is TRBV30 and J is TRBJ1-1, with 9 bases fitting TRBD1. Germline values: CDR1 GTSNPN, CDR2 SVGIG (reference sequence). Losses at the gene ends were 3 bases for V and 6 bases for J; bases not matched to a gene: 11. The CDR3 runs to 15 residues. CDR3 amino acids: CAWSLSRDRVAEAFF. CDR3 coding DNA: TGTGCCTGGAGCCTCAGCCGGGACAGGGTCGCTGAAGCTTTCTTT.

The J gene is TRBJ2-5, the V gene TRBV15; possibly TRBD2 for D (6 bases). Trimming took 6 bases from V and 4 from J, leaving 15 bases between them. The V gene's germline CDR1 is LNHNV and CDR2 YYDKDF (reference sequence). The CDR3 length is 14 residues. The CDR3 nucleotides are TGTGCCACCAGAACCGGGGGATTCGGAGAGACCCAGTACTTC. The encoded protein is CATRTGGFGETQYF.

The sample holds a few counts of this clonotype. The chain employs TRBV20-1 and TRBJ2-7, with 10 bases matching TRBD2. CDR1 DFQATT and CDR2 SNEGSKA come from the germline V gene (reference sequence). The junction had 10 bases not matched to a gene; V was cut back by 6 bases and J by 5 bases. The CDR3 spans 14 residues. In DNA, the CDR3 is TGCAGTGCCCGTGTAGCGGGAGGTAACAACGAGCAGTACTTC. Residues: CSARVAGGNNEQYF.

The chain has TRBV19 and TRBJ1-1; TRBD1 matches at 9 bases. Germline V gene lookup returns CDR1 LNHDA and CDR2 SQIVND (reference sequence). The J segment lost 0 bases and the V segment lost 7 bases, leaving 9 bases of the junction unmatched. This CDR3 region has 16 residues. CDR3 residues: CASKRRQGGMNTEAFF. The CDR3 DNA follows: TGTGCCAGTAAACGGAGACAGGGGGGCATGAACACTGAAGCTTTCTTT. Drawing the rest from reference TRBV19 and TRBJ1-1, the complete variable domain is DGGITQSPKYLFRKEGQNVTLSCEQNLNHDAMYWYRQDPGQGLRLIYYSQIVNDFQKGDIAEGYSVSREKKESFPLTVTSAQKNPTAFYLCASKRRQGGMNTEAFFGQGTRLTVV.

The chain recombines TRBV19 with TRBJ2-7; D not certain. Per the germline V gene, CDR1 is LNHDA and CDR2 is SQIVND (reference sequence). V dropped 1 base and J dropped 5 bases, with 18 bases sitting between them. This CDR3 region has 16 residues. In nucleotides, the CDR3 is TGTGCCAGTAGTATAGGGTTTGACCGATTCCATCACGAGCAGTACTTC. Protein product: CASSIGFDRFHHEQYF.

This clonotype showed up many times. The gene calls are TRBV28 and TRBJ2-7; possible D gene TRBD1, 6 bases. CDR3 length: 14 amino acids. Germline-derived CDR1 and CDR2 are MDHEN and SYDVKM. V lost 5 bases to trimming and J lost 4 bases, with 15 bases between them. The CDR3 sequence: CASSSATGLYEQYF. The CDR3 DNA reads as TGTGCCAGCAGTAGTGCGACAGGATTATACGAGCAGTACTTC.

This clonotype showed up many times. The chain combines TRBV28 with TRBJ1-6; D gene unclear. V was shortened by 3 bases and J by 6 bases, with 12 bases between the two germline ends. CDR1 and CDR2 from the germline V gene are MDHEN and SYDVKM. The CDR3 runs 15 residues. In DNA, the CDR3 is TGTGCCAGCAGTTTTATCGCAGGAGCTAATTCACCCCTCCACTTT. Its protein product is CASSFIAGANSPLHF.

This chain links TRBV28 with TRBJ2-1; 10 nucleotides align to TRBD2. Per germline, CDR1 MDHEN and CDR2 SYDVKM. CDR3 length: 15 amino acids. V trimming: 5 bases; J trimming: 5 bases; junction bases outside the gene matches: 6. The CDR3 DNA follows: TGTGCCAGCAGTGAACTAGCGGGAAAGGACAATGAGCAGTTCTTC. Its translation: CASSELAGKDNEQFF.

A note on this clonotype: It may be a read error: a sequence one base away is much more abundant. The chain employs TRBV5-6 and TRBJ2-5, with D possibly being TRBD1 (6 bases). CDR3 length: 13 residues. Germline V CDR1 and CDR2: SGHDT, YYEEEE. The ends were cut back, 4 bases at V and 5 bases at J, with 12 bases in the middle. The CDR3 nucleotides are TGTGCCAGCAGCGAACAGGGAAGGGAGACCCAGTACTTC. It encodes CASSEQGRETQYF.

The genes are TRBV6-1 and TRBJ2-2; 7 bases fit TRBD1. CDR1 and CDR2 (germline): MNHNS, SASEGT. V was pared by 5 bases and J by 1 base, with 13 bases of the junction left unmatched. The CDR3 totals 18 residues. For the CDR3, the DNA is TGTGCCAGCAGTCGCGGCCCACCGGGACAGTGGAACACCGGGGAGCTGTTTTTT. Residues: CASSRGPPGQWNTGELFF.

This clonotype was recorded at least ten times. The chain joins TRBV15 to TRBJ1-5; D may be TRBD1 (5 bases). V gave up 0 bases and J gave up 7 bases, with 13 bases separating them. Germline CDR1 reads LNHNV; CDR2 reads YYDKDF (reference sequence). This CDR3 has 15 amino acids. The CDR3 DNA reads TGTGCCACCAGCAGAGATCGGGGGGTACTCCAGCCCCAGCATTTT. Its translation: CATSRDRGVLQPQHF.

This chain connects TRBV6-5 to TRBJ1-3, with TRBD1 identical over 7 bases. CDR3 length: 15 residues. J lost 2 bases, V lost 2 bases, and 3 bases had no gene match. Per germline, CDR1 MNHEY and CDR2 SVGAGI. The chain's CDR3 is CASSYARGTGNTIYF. The CDR3 DNA reads as TGTGCCAGCAGTTACGCCAGGGGGACTGGAAACACCATATATTTT.

The chain is built from TRBV5-1 and TRBJ1-1; possible D gene TRBD1, 5 bases. CDR1 and CDR2 (germline): SGHRS, YFSETQ. V was trimmed by 0 bases and J by 0 bases, leaving 15 bases between them. CDR3 length: 17 amino acids. This CDR3 is CASSLGSGTALNTEAFF. DNA of the CDR3: TGCGCCAGCAGCTTGGGTTCCGGGACGGCCCTGAACACTGAAGCTTTCTTT.

This clonotype was counted ten times or more. V gene TRBV27 combines with J gene TRBJ2-7; D unresolved. Trimming removed 0 bases from V and 3 bases from J, with 9 bases in between. The germline CDR1 and CDR2 sequences are MNHEY and SMNVEV (reference sequence). The CDR3 consists of 14 residues. The CDR3 DNA follows: TGTGCCAGCAGTTTATCGGGTCGGTACTACGAGCAGTACTTC. Encoded protein: CASSLSGRYYEQYF.